Listed below are T cell receptor beta chains from one sample, sequenced in a study of cytomegalovirus exposure and HLA in healthy donors. Assay used: immunoSEQ multiplex PCR; TCRdb lists only in-frame clones, some missing. The table lists about 130,000 clones, 83% of them singletons, with around 3.5% in the top ten. Sequencing was carried out using PBMCs. The receptors derive from a woman aged 40-49 years in good health and CMV-seropositive. Both conserved end residues are part of each CDR3.

j_gene | v_gene | CDR3aa
TRBJ2-7 | TRBV7-2 | CASSLLPTELTYEQYF
TRBJ2-1 | TRBV12-5 | CASGLVFGSGTVASYNEQFF
TRBJ2-3 | TRBV7-9 | CASSGAGGSTDTQYF
TRBJ1-4 | TRBV28 | CASSSTGGREKLFF
TRBJ2-1 | TRBV19 | CASSLPGLSNEQFF
TRBJ2-2 | TRBV7-9 | CASSLVLNTGELFF
TRBJ1-1 | TRBV18 | CASSPSGNTEAFF
TRBJ1-4 | TRBV5-4 | CASSLDPYRGEKLFF
TRBJ2-7 | TRBV6-5 | CASRTAKEQYF
TRBJ2-7 | TRBV25-1 | CASSEYLEQYF
TRBJ1-1 | TRBV6-1 | CASSGGTGVTEAFF
TRBJ1-2 | TRBV28 | CASSTSGYRGYTF
TRBJ2-1 | TRBV7-6 | CASSRGLGDNEQFF
TRBJ2-7 | TRBV7-2 | CASSSSAYEQYF
TRBJ2-4 | TRBV15 | CATSRDRMAGSAKNIQYF
TRBJ2-1 | TRBV7-2 | CASSLVVPHEQFF
TRBJ2-7 | TRBV5-6 | CASSSGPGAGSYEQYF
TRBJ1-1 | TRBV5-1 | CASSGPTQQGQDTEAFF
TRBJ2-1 | TRBV4-1 | CASSLQRLASGSYNEQFF
TRBJ1-2 | TRBV29-1 | CSVEQGRWGYTF
TRBJ2-3 | TRBV9 | CASSDTLRGLAGGPEDTQYF
TRBJ1-4 | TRBV5-1 | CASSSTGGAEKLFF
TRBJ2-7 | TRBV7-2 | CASTPGLTSSYEQYF
TRBJ1-1 | TRBV7-9 | CASSLDQGAGTEAFF
TRBJ2-7 | TRBV5-1 | CASSWSGKAYEQYF
TRBJ1-2 | TRBV25-1 | CASSVGQGGYTF
TRBJ2-3 | TRBV2 | CASSRLAGVIDTQYF
TRBJ2-7 | TRBV7-9 | CSSSLAVQGYSYEQYF